This T cell receptor (beta chain) was sequenced for a study of shared clonotypes between healthy human individuals. Whole-study results and caveats: On the whole, naive subsets had larger estimated richness than memory subsets had.

Researchers partitioned CD4+ cells into CD45RA+ naive and CD45RA-negative memory subsets. Germline CDR1 and CDR2: MNHEY and SMNVEV (reference sequence). V was pared by 1 base and J by 9 bases, with 15 bases of the junction left unmatched. The CDR3 contains 19 residues. This clone appeared once. Its antigen remains unidentified. Each PCR replicate from the sorted subsets contained around 0.2 ug DNA, which is roughly 33,000 T cell genomes. Some clones are missing from TCRdb's copy, which holds only in-frame ones; the method was immunoSEQ multiplex PCR. Here the sample spans 950,000 to 1,100,000 clones, 75% to 85% being singletons.

The source material was memory CD4+ T cells from PBMCs. Subset noted: CD45RA-negative fraction. The gene calls are TRBV27 and TRBJ2-1; 13 bases agree with TRBD2. The TCR comes from a young man in good health. Some clones in this sample may be carry-over from other donors' samples. DNA of the CDR3: TGTGCCAGCAGTTTATACAGGATCACTAGCGGGAGGGCGTCTGGTGAGCAGTTCTTC. As protein: CASSLYRITSGRASGEQFF.